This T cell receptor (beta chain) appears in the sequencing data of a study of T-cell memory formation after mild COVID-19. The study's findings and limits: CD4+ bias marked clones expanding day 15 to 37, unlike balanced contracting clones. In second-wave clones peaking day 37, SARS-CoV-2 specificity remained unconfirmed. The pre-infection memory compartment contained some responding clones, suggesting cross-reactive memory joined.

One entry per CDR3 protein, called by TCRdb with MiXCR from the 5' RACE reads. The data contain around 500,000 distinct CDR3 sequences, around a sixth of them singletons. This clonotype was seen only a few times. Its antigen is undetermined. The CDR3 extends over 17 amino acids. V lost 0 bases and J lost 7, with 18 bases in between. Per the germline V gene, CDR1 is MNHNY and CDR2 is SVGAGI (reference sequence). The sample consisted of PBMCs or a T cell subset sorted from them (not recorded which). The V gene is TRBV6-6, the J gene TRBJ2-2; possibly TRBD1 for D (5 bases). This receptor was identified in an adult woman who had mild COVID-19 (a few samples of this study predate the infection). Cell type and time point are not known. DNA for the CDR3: TGTGCCAGCAGTTACTCGGGGTATAGGGGTATGGACGGGGAGCTGTTTTTT. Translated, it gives CASSYSGYRGMDGELFF.